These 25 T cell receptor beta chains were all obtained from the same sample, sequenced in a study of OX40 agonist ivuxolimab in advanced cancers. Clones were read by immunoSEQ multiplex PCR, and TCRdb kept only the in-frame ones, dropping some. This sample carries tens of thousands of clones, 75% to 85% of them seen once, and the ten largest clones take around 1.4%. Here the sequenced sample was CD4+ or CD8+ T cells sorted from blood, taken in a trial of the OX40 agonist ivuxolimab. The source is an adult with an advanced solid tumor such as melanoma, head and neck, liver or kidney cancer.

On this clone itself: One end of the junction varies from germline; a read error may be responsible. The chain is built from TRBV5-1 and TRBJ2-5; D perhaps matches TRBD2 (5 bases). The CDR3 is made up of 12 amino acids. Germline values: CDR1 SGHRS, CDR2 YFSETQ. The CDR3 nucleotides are TGTGCCAGCAGCTTGAGTCGGGGGACCCAGTACTTC. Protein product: CASSLSRGTQYF. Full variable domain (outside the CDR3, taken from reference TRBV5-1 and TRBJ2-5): KAGVTQTPRYLIKTRGQQVTLSCSPISGHRSVSWYQQTPGQGLQFLFEYFSETQRNKGNFPGRFSGRQFSNSRSEMNVSTLELGDSALYLCASSLSRGTQYFGPGTRLLVL.

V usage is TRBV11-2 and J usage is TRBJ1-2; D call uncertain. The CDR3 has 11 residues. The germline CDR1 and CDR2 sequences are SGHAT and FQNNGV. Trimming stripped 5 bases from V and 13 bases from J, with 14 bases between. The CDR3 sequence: CASSPNIGVTF. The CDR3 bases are TGTGCCAGCAGCCCAAATATCGGGGTCACCTTC.

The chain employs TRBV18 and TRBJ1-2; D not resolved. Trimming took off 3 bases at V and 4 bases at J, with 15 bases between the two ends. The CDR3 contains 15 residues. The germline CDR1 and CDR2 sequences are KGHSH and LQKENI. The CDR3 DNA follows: TGTGCCAGCTCACCGGAGTATGTGGGAGGCTATGGCTACACCTTC. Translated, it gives CASSPEYVGGYGYTF.

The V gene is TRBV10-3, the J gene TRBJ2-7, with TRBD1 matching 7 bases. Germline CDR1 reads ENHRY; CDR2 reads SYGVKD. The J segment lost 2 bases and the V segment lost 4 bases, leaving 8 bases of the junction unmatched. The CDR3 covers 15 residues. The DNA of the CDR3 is TGTGCCATCAGTGTCGCGCCCGGGACAGCCTACGAGCAGTACTTC. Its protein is CAISVAPGTAYEQYF.

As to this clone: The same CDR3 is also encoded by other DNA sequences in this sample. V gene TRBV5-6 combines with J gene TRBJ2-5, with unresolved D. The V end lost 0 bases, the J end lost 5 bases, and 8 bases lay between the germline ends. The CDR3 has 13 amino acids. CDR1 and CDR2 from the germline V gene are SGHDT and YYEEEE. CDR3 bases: TGTGCCAGCAGCTTGGCCTCCGGGGAGACCCAGTACTTC. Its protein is CASSLASGETQYF.

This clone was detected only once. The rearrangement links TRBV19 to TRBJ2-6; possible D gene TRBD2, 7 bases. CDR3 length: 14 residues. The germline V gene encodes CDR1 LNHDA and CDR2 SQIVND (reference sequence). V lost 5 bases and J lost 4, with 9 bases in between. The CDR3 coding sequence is TGTGCCAGTAGTCGGGGGGCCGGGGCCAACGTCCTGACTTTC. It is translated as CASSRGAGANVLTF.

In DNA, the CDR3 is TGTGCCAGCAGTGCCAGACTAGATGGCGAGCAGTACTTC. It codes for CASSARLDGEQYF. The rearrangement joins TRBV6-5 to TRBJ2-7, with a tentative D call TRBD2 (6 bases). Germline CDR1 is MNHEY and CDR2 is SVGAGI. CDR3 length equals 13 residues. V gave up 5 bases and J gave up 6 bases, with 14 bases separating them.

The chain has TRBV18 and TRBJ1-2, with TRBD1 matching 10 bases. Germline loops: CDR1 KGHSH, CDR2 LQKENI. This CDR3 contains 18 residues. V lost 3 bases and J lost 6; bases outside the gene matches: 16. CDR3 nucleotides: TGTGCCAGCTCACCCGGGACAGGGGTGCCTGAGCGGCTAGATGGCTACACCTTC. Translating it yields CASSPGTGVPERLDGYTF.

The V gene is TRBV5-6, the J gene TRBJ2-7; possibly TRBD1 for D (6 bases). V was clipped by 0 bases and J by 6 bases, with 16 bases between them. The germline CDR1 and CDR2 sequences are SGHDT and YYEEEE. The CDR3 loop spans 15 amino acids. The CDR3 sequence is CASSLGGQGFREQYF. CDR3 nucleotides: TGTGCCAGCAGCTTGGGTGGGCAGGGGTTTCGCGAGCAGTACTTC.

The CDR3 here is CASSLVGPTEAFF. For the CDR3, the DNA is TGTGCCAGCAGCTTGGTCGGACCCACTGAAGCTTTCTTT. This rearrangement joins TRBV7-8 to TRBJ1-1; D uncertain. The ends were cut back, 3 bases at V and 4 bases at J, with 9 bases in the middle. CDR1 is SGHVS, CDR2 FQNEAQ, per germline. This CDR3 has 13 amino acids.

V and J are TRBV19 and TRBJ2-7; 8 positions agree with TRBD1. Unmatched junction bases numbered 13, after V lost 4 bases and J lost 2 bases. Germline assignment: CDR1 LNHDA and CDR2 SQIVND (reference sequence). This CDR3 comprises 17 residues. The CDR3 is CASSKNPGQAQTYEQYF. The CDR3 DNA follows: TGTGCCAGTAGTAAAAATCCGGGACAGGCCCAAACCTACGAGCAGTACTTC. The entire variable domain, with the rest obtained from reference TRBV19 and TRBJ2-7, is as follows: DGGITQSPKYLFRKEGQNVTLSCEQNLNHDAMYWYRQDPGQGLRLIYYSQIVNDFQKGDIAEGYSVSREKKESFPLTVTSAQKNPTAFYLCASSKNPGQAQTYEQYFGPGTRLTVT.

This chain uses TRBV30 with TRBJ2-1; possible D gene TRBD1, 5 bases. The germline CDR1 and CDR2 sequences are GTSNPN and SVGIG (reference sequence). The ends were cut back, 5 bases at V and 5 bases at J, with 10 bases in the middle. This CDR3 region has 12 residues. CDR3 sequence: CAWGKQDNEQFF. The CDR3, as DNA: TGTGCCTGGGGTAAACAGGACAATGAGCAGTTCTTC. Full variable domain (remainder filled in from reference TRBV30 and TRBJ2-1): SQTIHQWPATLVQPVGSPLSLECTVEGTSNPNLYWYRQAAGRGLQLLFYSVGIGQISSEVPQNLSASRPQDRQFILSSKKLLLSDSGFYLCAWGKQDNEQFFGPGTRLTVL.

This CDR3 is CASTTTGRGNYGYTF. The CDR3 DNA sequence: TGTGCCAGCACCACCACGGGGAGAGGTAACTATGGCTACACCTTC. The genes are TRBV6-5 and TRBJ1-2; D is unclear. Germline loops: CDR1 MNHEY, CDR2 SVGAGI. V was pared by 7 bases and J by 1 base, with 16 bases between. CDR3 size: 15 residues.

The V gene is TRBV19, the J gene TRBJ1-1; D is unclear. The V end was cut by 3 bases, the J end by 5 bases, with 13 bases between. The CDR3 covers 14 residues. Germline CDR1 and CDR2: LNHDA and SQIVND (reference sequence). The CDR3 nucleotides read TGTGCCAGTAGTATGCTCCCCGCAGTAACTGAAGCTTTCTTT. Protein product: CASSMLPAVTEAFF.

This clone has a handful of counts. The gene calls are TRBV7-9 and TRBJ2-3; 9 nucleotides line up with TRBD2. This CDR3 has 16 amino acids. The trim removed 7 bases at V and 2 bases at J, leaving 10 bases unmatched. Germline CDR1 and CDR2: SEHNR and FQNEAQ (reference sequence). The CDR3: CASNYLSGGDTDTQYF. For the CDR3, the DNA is TGTGCCAGCAACTACCTTAGCGGGGGTGACACAGATACGCAGTATTTT.

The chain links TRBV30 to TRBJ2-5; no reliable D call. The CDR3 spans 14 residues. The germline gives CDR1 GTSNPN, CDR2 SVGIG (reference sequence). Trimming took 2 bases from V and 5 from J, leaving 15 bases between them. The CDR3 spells CAWSTQRTPETQYF. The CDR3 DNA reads TGTGCCTGGAGTACACAGAGGACCCCCGAGACCCAGTACTTC.

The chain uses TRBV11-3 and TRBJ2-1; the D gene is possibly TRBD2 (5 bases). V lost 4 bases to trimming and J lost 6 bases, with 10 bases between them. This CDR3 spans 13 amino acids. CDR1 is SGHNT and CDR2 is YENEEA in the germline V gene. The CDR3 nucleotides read TGTGCCAGCAGCTCTGAGGGCTCCAATGAGCAGTTCTTC. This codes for CASSSEGSNEQFF.

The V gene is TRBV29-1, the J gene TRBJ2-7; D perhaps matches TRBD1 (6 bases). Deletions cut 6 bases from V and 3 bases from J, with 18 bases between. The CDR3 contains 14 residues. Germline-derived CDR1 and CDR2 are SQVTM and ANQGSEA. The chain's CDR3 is CSVRPTGQLYEQYF. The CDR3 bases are TGCAGCGTCCGCCCTACGGGACAACTCTACGAGCAGTACTTC.

The CDR3 DNA follows: TGTGCCAGTAGTATAGCAGGTAACACCGGGGAGCTGTTTTTT. Its protein is CASSIAGNTGELFF. The V gene is TRBV19, the J gene TRBJ2-2, with D unresolved. The CDR3 has 14 amino acids. CDR1 is LNHDA, CDR2 SQIVND, per germline (reference sequence). The ends were cut back, 1 base at V and 2 bases at J, with 5 bases in the middle.

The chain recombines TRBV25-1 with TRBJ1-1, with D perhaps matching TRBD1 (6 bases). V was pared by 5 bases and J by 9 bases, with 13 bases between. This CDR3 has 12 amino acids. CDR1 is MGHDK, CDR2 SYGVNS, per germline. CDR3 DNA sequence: TGTGCCAGCAGTAATGGGGGCGGAAAAGCTTTCTTT. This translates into CASSNGGGKAFF. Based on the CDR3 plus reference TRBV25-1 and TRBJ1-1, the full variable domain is EADIYQTPRYLVIGTGKKITLECSQTMGHDKMYWYQQDPGMELHLIHYSYGVNSTEKGDLSSESTVSRIRTEHFPLTLESARPSHTSQYLCASSNGGGKAFFGQGTRLTVV.

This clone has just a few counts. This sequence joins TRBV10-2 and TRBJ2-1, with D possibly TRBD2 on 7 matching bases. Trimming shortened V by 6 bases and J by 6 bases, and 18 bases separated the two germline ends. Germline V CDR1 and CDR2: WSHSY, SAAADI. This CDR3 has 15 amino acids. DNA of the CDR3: TGCGCCAGCAGGATAGGTTGGGGGGGCCGCAATGAGCAGTTCTTC. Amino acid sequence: CASRIGWGGRNEQFF.

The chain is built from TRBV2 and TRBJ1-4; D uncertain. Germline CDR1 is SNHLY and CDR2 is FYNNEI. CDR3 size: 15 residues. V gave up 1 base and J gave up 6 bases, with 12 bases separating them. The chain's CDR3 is CASSEGGSDDEKLFF. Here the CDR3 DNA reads TGTGCCAGCAGTGAAGGAGGGTCAGATGATGAAAAACTGTTTTTT. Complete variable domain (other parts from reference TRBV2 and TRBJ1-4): EPEVTQTPSHQVTQMGQEVILRCVPISNHLYFYWYRQILGQKVEFLVSFYNNEISEKSEIFDDQFSVERPDGSNFTLKIRSTKLEDSAMYFCASSEGGSDDEKLFFGSGTQLSVL.

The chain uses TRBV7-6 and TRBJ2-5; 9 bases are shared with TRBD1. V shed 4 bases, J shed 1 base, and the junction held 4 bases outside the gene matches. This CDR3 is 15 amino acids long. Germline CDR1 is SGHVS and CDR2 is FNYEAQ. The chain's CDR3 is CASSSPGQGQETQYF. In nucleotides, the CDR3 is TGTGCCAGCAGCTCTCCGGGACAGGGCCAAGAGACCCAGTACTTC.

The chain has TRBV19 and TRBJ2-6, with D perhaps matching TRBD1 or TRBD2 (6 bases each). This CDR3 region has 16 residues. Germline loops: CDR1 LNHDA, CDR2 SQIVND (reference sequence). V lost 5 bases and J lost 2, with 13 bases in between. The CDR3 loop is CASSSKGGTGANVLTF. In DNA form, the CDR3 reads TGTGCCAGTAGTTCGAAGGGGGGAACTGGGGCCAACGTCCTGACTTTC.

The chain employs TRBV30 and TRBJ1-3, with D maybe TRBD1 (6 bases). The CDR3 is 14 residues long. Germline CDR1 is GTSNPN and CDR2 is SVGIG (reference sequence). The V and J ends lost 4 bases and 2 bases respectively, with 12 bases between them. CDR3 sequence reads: CAWKMGQPGNTIYF. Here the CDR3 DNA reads TGTGCCTGGAAAATGGGACAACCTGGAAACACCATATATTTT. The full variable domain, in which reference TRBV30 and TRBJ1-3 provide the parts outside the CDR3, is SQTIHQWPATLVQPVGSPLSLECTVEGTSNPNLYWYRQAAGRGLQLLFYSVGIGQISSEVPQNLSASRPQDRQFILSSKKLLLSDSGFYLCAWKMGQPGNTIYFGEGSWLTVV.